These T cell receptor beta chains were read from a single sample in a study of molecular identifiers for immune sequencing clone quantification. TCRdb fed the PCR reads into MiXCR, producing one record per CDR3 protein. The table lists roughly 97,000 distinct CDR3 sequences, more than 20% of them singletons. Sequencing was performed on naive CD8+ T cells from blood, with Jurkat cell RNA spiked in. These TCRs come from a human donor in good health. Some libraries in this study had Jurkat cell RNA spiked in. The CDR3 runs from the conserved cysteine through the conserved F or W. Each record gives: V gene, J gene, D gene, clone size, CDR3 protein, CDR3 DNA. D genes are given only for firm matches. The listing skips clone size in some rows; elsewhere it reads once, few, many or a size class.

>TRBV12-3/TRBV12-4|TRBJ2-2|-|-
CASAGYGDTGELFF
TGTGCCAGCGCAGGGTATGGCGACACCGGGGAGCTGTTTTTT
>TRBV12-3/TRBV12-4|TRBJ1-2|TRBD1|few
CASSTVPGTGTGYTF
TGTGCCAGCAGTACCGTCCCGGGGACAGGGACCGGCTACACCTTC
>TRBV9|TRBJ1-2|-|many
CASSIRDSNYGYTF
TGTGCCAGCAGCATCAGGGATTCTAACTATGGCTACACCTTC
>TRBV9|TRBJ1-2|-|-
CASSVGERGGYTF
TGTGCCAGCAGCGTAGGTGAGAGGGGTGGCTACACCTTC
>TRBV27|TRBJ1-2|TRBD1|many
CASRLGQGYGYTF
TGTGCCAGCAGACTGGGACAGGGCTATGGCTACACCTTC
>TRBV3-1|TRBJ1-5|-|-
CASRQGRGGGLPQPQHF
TGTGCCAGCCGCCAAGGTCGGGGGGGGGGGTTGCCGCAGCCCCAGCATTTT
>TRBV7-9|TRBJ2-7|TRBD2|few
CASSPPAGVGEQYF
TGTGCCAGCAGCCCTCCAGCGGGAGTGGGAGAGCAGTACTTC
>TRBV20-1|TRBJ2-7|TRBD2|many
CSARDGASGRWDEQYF
TGCAGTGCTAGAGATGGGGCTAGCGGGAGGTGGGACGAGCAGTACTTC
>TRBV28|TRBJ2-7|TRBD2|-
CASSLLGGGSYEQYF
TGTGCCAGCAGTTTATTGGGCGGGGGCTCCTACGAGCAGTACTTC
>TRBV27|TRBJ2-7|-|-
CASSLSFATSYEQYF
TGTGCCAGCAGTTTATCCTTCGCAACTTCCTACGAGCAGTACTTC
>TRBV5-1|TRBJ2-7|-|many
CASSWTVSSYEQYF
TGCGCCAGCAGTTGGACGGTTTCCTCCTACGAGCAGTACTTC
>TRBV27|TRBJ2-2|TRBD2|many
CASSTTSVGELFF
TGTGCCAGCAGTACTACTAGCGTCGGGGAGCTGTTTTTT
>TRBV7-8|TRBJ2-3|TRBD1|many
CASSLPQGITDTQYF
TGTGCCAGCAGCCTACCACAGGGGATCACAGATACGCAGTATTTT
>TRBV5-6|TRBJ1-3|-|-
CASSLSERVHTIYF
TGTGCCAGCAGCTTGTCTGAGAGGGTACACACCATATATTTT
>TRBV5-1|TRBJ1-1|-|many
CASSKQESPEAFF
TGCGCCAGCAGCAAACAGGAGTCCCCTGAAGCTTTCTTT
>TRBV3-1|TRBJ2-2|TRBD1|many
CASSHWDSTGELFF
TGTGCCAGCAGCCACTGGGACAGCACCGGGGAGCTGTTTTTT
>TRBV29-1|TRBJ2-6|-|once
CSAILGQPSYVLPF
TGCAGCGCAATACTTGGACAGCCTTCCTACGTCCTACCTTTC
>TRBV15|TRBJ1-1|-|few
CATSREGMSTEAFF
TGTGCCACCAGCAGAGAAGGAATGAGCACTGAAGCTTTCTTT
>TRBV7-8|TRBJ2-5|-|many
CASSQRQQYQETQYF
TGTGCCAGCAGCCAACGACAGCAATACCAAGAGACCCAGTACTTC
>TRBV24-1|TRBJ2-2|-|-
CATSQNRVITGELFF
TGTGCCACCAGCCAGAATCGGGTTATCACCGGGGAGCTGTTTTTT
>TRBV6-1|TRBJ2-7|TRBD2|many
CASSDGAGVSYEQYF
TGTGCCAGCAGTGACGGAGCGGGAGTCTCCTACGAGCAGTACTTC
>TRBV27|TRBJ2-2|TRBD2|-
CASSVLAGGAGELFF
TGTGCCAGCAGTGTGCTAGCGGGAGGGGCCGGGGAGCTGTTTTTT
>TRBV11-2|TRBJ2-3|TRBD2|-
CASLRGGGAGTGTQYF
TGTGCCAGCTTACGGGGCGGGGGGGCCGGTACAGGTACGCAGTATTTT
>TRBV14|TRBJ2-1|TRBD2|few
CASSPPRGGGYNEQFF
TGTGCCAGCAGCCCTCCTCGGGGCGGGGGTTACAATGAGCAGTTCTTC
>TRBV11-2|TRBJ2-3|-|few
CAGSPTPGDGTDTQYF
TGTGCCGGCAGCCCCACCCCAGGGGATGGCACAGATACGCAGTATTTT
>TRBV6-5|TRBJ2-5|-|few
CASSSQAVQETQYF
TGTGCCAGCAGCTCACAGGCAGTACAAGAGACCCAGTACTTC
>TRBV20-1|TRBJ2-6|-|many
CSARGLHRDSGANVLTF
TGCAGTGCTAGAGGGTTGCACAGAGACTCTGGGGCCAACGTCCTGACTTTC
>TRBV6-5|TRBJ2-7|-|many
CASSYGSEQYF
TGTGCCAGCAGTTACGGGTCCGAGCAGTACTTC
>TRBV5-6|TRBJ2-3|-|many
CASSRLDTQYF
TGTGCCAGCAGCCGCCTGGATACGCAGTATTTT
>TRBV27|TRBJ1-2|-|many
CASSFRNQGRNGYTF
TGTGCCAGCAGTTTTCGAAATCAGGGGCGGAATGGCTACACCTTC
>TRBV10-3|TRBJ1-5|-|many
CAISESRRWLDKDSNQPQHF
TGTGCCATCAGTGAGTCGAGAAGGTGGTTGGACAAAGATAGCAATCAGCCCCAGCATTTT
>TRBV29-1|TRBJ1-2|-|few
CSVEVLDYGYTF
TGCAGCGTTGAGGTTCTTGACTATGGCTACACCTTC
>TRBV30|TRBJ2-7|TRBD1|-
CAWSVGRGSYEQYF
TGTGCCTGGAGTGTGGGCAGGGGGTCCTACGAGCAGTACTTC
>TRBV12-3/TRBV12-4|TRBJ2-5|TRBD2|-
CASSPVAGGPSETQYF
TGTGCCAGCAGCCCCGTAGCGGGGGGGCCATCAGAGACCCAGTACTTC
>TRBV7-9|TRBJ2-7|-|few
CASSPPRGKPSYEQYF
TGTGCCAGCAGCCCCCCCCGGGGAAAACCCTCCTACGAGCAGTACTTC
>TRBV7-9|TRBJ1-1|-|once
CASSPPVREMTEAFF
TGTGCCAGCAGCCCCCCGGTCAGGGAGATGACTGAAGCTTTCTTT
>TRBV6-2/TRBV6-3|TRBJ2-2|-|-
CASSTPRADPNTGELFF
TGTGCCAGCAGTACCCCGCGGGCGGACCCGAACACCGGGGAGCTGTTTTTT
>TRBV4-2|TRBJ2-2|-|-
CASSQDTRGELFF
TGTGCCAGCAGCCAAGATACGCGGGGGGAGCTGTTTTTT
>TRBV5-4|TRBJ1-1|-|few
CASSAPGDTEAFF
TGTGCCAGCAGCGCCCCAGGAGACACTGAAGCTTTCTTT
>TRBV7-2|TRBJ2-7|-|many
CASSFLGGRDEQYF
TGTGCCAGCAGCTTTCTGGGGGGAAGAGACGAGCAGTACTTC
>TRBV6-6|TRBJ1-5|TRBD1|-
CASTYETGGGLLGNQPQHF
TGTGCCAGCACTTACGAGACAGGGGGCGGGTTATTAGGCAATCAGCCCCAGCATTTT
>TRBV7-9|TRBJ1-5|-|many
CASSLGGGPYSNQPQHF
TGTGCCAGCAGCTTAGGGGGAGGACCGTATAGCAATCAGCCCCAGCATTTT
>TRBV7-7|TRBJ2-2|-|many
CASSLGPPGTGELFF
TGTGCTAGCAGCTTAGGGCCCCCCGGCACCGGGGAGCTGTTTTTT
>TRBV4-3|TRBJ2-7|TRBD1|many
CASSQYGQGYEQYF
TGCGCCAGCAGCCAATACGGACAGGGCTACGAGCAGTACTTC
>TRBV6-2/TRBV6-3|TRBJ2-2|TRBD2|-
CASPLAGTPGELFF
TGTGCCAGCCCACTAGCGGGGACCCCCGGGGAGCTGTTTTTT
>TRBV27|TRBJ2-4|-|-
CASSLGAKTTVAKNIQYF
TGTGCCAGCAGTTTAGGGGCCAAAACGACAGTAGCCAAAAACATTCAGTACTTC